This T cell receptor (beta chain) is drawn from a study of human T cells and chemical hapten exposure. Study at large: Investigators sensitized roughly 2 cm by roughly 2 cm of upper inner arm skin with 2% DPC. Patients had diphenylcyclopropenone applied to the scalp weekly throughout the approximately 26-week study.

As for time point: patch test 1, 2 weeks after DPC sensitization. Treatment denoted: therapeutic diphenylcyclopropenone sensitization with weekly scalp DPC. The study extracted total RNA from unfractionated whole blood. General study results and limits: Expanded TCR counts at PT1 were positively correlated with the patch test score.

V dropped 2 bases and J dropped 0 bases, with 5 bases sitting between them. Per germline, CDR1 SEHNR and CDR2 FQNEAQ (reference sequence). The CDR3 runs 14 residues. This clonotype has a handful of counts. Antigen: not known. TCRdb recomputed calls from the RACE reads with MiXCR, one row per CDR3 protein. The repertoire holds about 110,000 distinct CDR3 sequences, with 11% as singletons. This TCR was recovered from a woman between 35 and 50 years old with alopecia areata. Some clones in this sample may be carry-over from other donors' samples. Sequencing used whole blood, obtained in connection with sensitization to the hapten diphenylcyclopropenone (DPC). The V call is TRBV7-9, the J call TRBJ2-4; D unclear. CDR3 DNA: TGTGCCAGCAGCTTAAGCCTAGCCAAAAACATTCAGTACTTC. Protein sequence: CASSLSLAKNIQYF.